This section outlines one T cell receptor beta chain sequence together with its context. Its matching antigen is unknown. Germline V CDR1 and CDR2: LGHNA, YNFKEQ. V lost 1 base and J lost 4, with 7 bases in between. There are 13 residues in the CDR3. This record belongs to a study of cytomegalovirus exposure and HLA in healthy donors. Study summary: It was reported in a later analysis that the same platform had been used for the 100 to 150 validation repertoires as for the approximately 700 first-cohort repertoires.

Produced via immunoSEQ multiplex PCR; TCRdb's table is partial and in-frame only. The sample holds about 56,000 clones, about 92% seen once. Overall study results and limits: Overall, around 150 TCR beta chains were annotated as cytomegalovirus-associated. As was reported, the classifier diagnosed cytomegalovirus status with high specificity and sensitivity.

V is TRBV4-2 and J is TRBJ2-5; D remains ambiguous. The clonotype comes from a man aged 18 to 29 in good health and CMV-seronegative. Specimen: PBMCs. The CDR3 is CASSQVAGETQYF. CDR3 DNA sequence: TGTGCCAGCAGCCAAGTCGCAGGAGAGACCCAGTACTTC.